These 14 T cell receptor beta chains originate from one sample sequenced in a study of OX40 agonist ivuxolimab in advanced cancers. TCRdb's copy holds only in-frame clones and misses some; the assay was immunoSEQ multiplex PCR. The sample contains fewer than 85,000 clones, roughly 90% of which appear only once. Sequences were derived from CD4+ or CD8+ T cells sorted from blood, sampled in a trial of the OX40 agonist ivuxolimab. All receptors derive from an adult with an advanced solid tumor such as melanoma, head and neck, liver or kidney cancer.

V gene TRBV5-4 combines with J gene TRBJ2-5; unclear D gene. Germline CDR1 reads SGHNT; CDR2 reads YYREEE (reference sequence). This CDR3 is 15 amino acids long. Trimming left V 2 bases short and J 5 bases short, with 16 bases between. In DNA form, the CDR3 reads TGTGCCAGCAGCTTTGACTCAATAATCGCGGAGACCCAGTACTTC. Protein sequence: CASSFDSIIAETQYF.

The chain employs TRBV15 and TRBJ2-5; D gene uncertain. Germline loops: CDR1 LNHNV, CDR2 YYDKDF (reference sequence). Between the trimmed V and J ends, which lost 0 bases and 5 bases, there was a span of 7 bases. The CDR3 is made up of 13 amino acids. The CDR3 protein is CATSRDLGETQYF. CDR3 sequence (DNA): TGTGCCACCAGCAGAGATCTCGGGGAGACCCAGTACTTC.

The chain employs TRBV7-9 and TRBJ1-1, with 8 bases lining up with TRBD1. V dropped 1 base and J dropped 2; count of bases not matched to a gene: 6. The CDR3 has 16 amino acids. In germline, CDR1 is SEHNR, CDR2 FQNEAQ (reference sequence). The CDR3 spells CASSLVVGQGNTEAFF. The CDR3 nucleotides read TGTGCCAGCAGCTTAGTTGTAGGACAGGGCAACACTGAAGCTTTCTTT.

CDR3 DNA sequence: TGTGCCAGTAGTGCCCATCTGGGACAGGGATACAATGAGCAGTTCTTC. Translated: CASSAHLGQGYNEQFF. The chain is built from TRBV19 and TRBJ2-1; 9 bases fit TRBD1. Germline V gene data show CDR1 as LNHDA and CDR2 as SQIVND (reference sequence). With V trimmed by 5 bases and J by 4 bases, 9 bases remained unmatched. The CDR3 is 16 amino acids.

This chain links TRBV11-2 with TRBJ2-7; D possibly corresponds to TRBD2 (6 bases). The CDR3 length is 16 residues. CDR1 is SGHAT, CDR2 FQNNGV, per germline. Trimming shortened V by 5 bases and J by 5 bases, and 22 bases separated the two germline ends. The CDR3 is CASSLRLGMVPNEQYF. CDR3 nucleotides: TGTGCCAGCAGCCTTAGACTAGGTATGGTCCCTAACGAGCAGTACTTC.

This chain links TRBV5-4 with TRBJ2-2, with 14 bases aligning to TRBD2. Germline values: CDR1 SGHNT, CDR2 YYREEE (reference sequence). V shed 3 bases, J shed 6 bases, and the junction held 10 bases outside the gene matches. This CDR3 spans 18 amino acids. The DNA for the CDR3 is TGTGCCAGCAGCTCTCGCAGAGGACTAGCGGGAGGCGCCGGGGAGCTGTTTTTT. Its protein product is CASSSRRGLAGGAGELFF.

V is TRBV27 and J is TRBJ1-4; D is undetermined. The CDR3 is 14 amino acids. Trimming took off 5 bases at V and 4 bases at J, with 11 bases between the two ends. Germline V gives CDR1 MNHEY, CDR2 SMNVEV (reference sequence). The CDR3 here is CASSAQTRNEKLFF. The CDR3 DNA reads TGTGCCAGCAGTGCCCAGACTCGTAATGAAAAACTGTTTTTT.

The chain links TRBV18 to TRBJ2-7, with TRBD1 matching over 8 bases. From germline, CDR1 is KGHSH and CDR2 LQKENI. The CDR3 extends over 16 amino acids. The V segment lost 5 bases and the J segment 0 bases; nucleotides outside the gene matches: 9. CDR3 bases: TGTGCCAGCTCATCCTCAGGGGGCTTTGTCTCCTACGAGCAGTACTTC. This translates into CASSSSGGFVSYEQYF.

In DNA form, the CDR3 reads TGTGCCAGTAGTAAGACTAGCGGGATGGTGGAGACCCAGTACTTC. It specifies CASSKTSGMVETQYF. The rearrangement links TRBV19 to TRBJ2-5; TRBD2 agrees at 11 bases. Germline values: CDR1 LNHDA, CDR2 SQIVND (reference sequence). The CDR3 loop spans 15 amino acids. J was trimmed by 5 bases and V by 4 bases; bases with no gene match: 6.

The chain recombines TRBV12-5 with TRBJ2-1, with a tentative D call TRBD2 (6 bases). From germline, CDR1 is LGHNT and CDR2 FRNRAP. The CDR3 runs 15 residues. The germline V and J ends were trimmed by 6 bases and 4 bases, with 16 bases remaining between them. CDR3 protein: CASGPLGGAYNEQFF. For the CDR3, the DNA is TGTGCTAGTGGCCCCTTAGGAGGGGCTTACAATGAGCAGTTCTTC.

The CDR3, as DNA: TGTGCCAGCAGTGAACCCCGGACTAGCGGGAGGGCCGATGAGCAGTTCTTC. Its translation is CASSEPRTSGRADEQFF. The chain combines TRBV2 with TRBJ2-1; 15 nucleotides agree with TRBD2. From germline, CDR1 is SNHLY and CDR2 FYNNEI. Trimming at V came to 2 bases and at J to 8 bases, leaving 7 bases not matched to a gene. This CDR3 is built from 17 residues.

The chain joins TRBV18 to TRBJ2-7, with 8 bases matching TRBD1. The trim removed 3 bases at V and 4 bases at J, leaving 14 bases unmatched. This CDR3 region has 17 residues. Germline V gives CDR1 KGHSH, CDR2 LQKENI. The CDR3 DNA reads TGTGCCAGCTCACCCGCGACAGGGGAGGTGGGTCGATACGAGCAGTACTTC. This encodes CASSPATGEVGRYEQYF.

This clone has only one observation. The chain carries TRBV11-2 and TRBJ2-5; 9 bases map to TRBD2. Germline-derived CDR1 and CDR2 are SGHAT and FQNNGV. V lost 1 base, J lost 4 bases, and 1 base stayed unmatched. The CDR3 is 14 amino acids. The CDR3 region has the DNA TGTGCCAGCAGCTTAGGTAGCGGGAGAGAGACCCAGTACTTC. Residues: CASSLGSGRETQYF.

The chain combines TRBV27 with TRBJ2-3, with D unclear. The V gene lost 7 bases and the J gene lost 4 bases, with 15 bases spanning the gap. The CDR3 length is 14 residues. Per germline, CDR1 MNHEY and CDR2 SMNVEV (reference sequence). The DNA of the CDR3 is TGTGCCAGCACCAGAACAGTCCCCCCAGATACGCAGTATTTT. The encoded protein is CASTRTVPPDTQYF.